This T cell receptor (beta chain) stems from a study of control samples from healthy donors and cancer patients. Clones were sequenced by immunoSEQ multiplex PCR, and TCRdb holds only the in-frame ones, with some missing. The table includes about 95,000 clones, roughly 80% detected once. The germline gives CDR1 SEHNR, CDR2 FQNEAQ (reference sequence). The germline V and J ends were trimmed by 10 bases and 2 bases, with 10 bases remaining between them. This CDR3 region has 12 residues. The TCR was taken from a man younger than 45 in good health. Sequencing input: blood. The chain uses TRBV7-9 and TRBJ2-3; D remains ambiguous. The CDR3: CAILHDTDTQYF. For the CDR3, the DNA is TGTGCCATACTCCACGACACAGATACGCAGTATTTT.